This T cell receptor beta chain appears in the sequencing data of a study of blood T cell repertoires in COVID-19. Enrolment of Seattle patients took place during active infection, and they were followed longitudinally. From germline, CDR1 is LGHNT and CDR2 FRNRAP. The CDR3 runs 15 residues. Between the trimmed V and J ends, which lost 3 bases and 2 bases, there was a span of 12 bases. Generated by immunoSEQ multiplex PCR, the TCRdb table keeps only in-frame clones and is missing some. The table records about 260,000 clones, 91% of them present only once. This receptor was identified in a person aged 18-35 years with COVID-19, enrolled during active disease. Sequenced input: peripheral blood. The chain uses TRBV12-5 and TRBJ2-3; D may be TRBD1 (6 bases). The CDR3 is CASGFGVGHTDTQYF. The CDR3 DNA is TGTGCTAGTGGTTTTGGAGTGGGACACACAGATACGCAGTATTTT.